These T cell receptor beta chains were read from a single sample in a study of T cell repertoires in cytomegalovirus infection. TCRdb used MiXCR to reprocess the reads, holding one entry per CDR3 protein. Among fewer than 1,000,000 distinct CDR3 sequences listed, 30% to 40% were seen once. Their cognate antigens are unknown. The sequencing here drew on cultured CD8+ T cells from PBMCs, taken from culture after CMV antigen stimulation. Receptors were obtained from a human donor in good health (CMV status not recorded). Some clones in this sample may be carry-over from other donors' samples. CDR3s include the opening cysteine and the closing phenylalanine or tryptophan. Each record gives: V gene, J gene, clone size, D gene, CDR3 DNA, CDR3 protein. D genes are given only for firm matches. Where a row states a size, it is once, few, many or the class of an expanded clone; other rows omit it.

>TRBV5-1|TRBJ1-6|few|NA
TGCGCCAGCAGCTTAAAGAGCTCCTATAATTCACCCCTCCACTTT
CASSLKSSYNSPLHF
>TRBV10-3|TRBJ2-7|few|NA
TGTGCCATCAGTGAGTCAGAGACCCCCTACGAGCAGTACTTC
CAISESETPYEQYF
>TRBV4-1|TRBJ2-1|NA|NA
TGCGCCAGCAGCCAAGAGCCAACAGGACCCAGCTCCTACAATGAGCAGTTCTTC
CASSQEPTGPSSYNEQFF
>TRBV7-9|TRBJ2-1|many|NA
TGTGCCAGCAGCTTGCACTACAATGAGCAGTTCTTC
CASSLHYNEQFF
>TRBV28|TRBJ2-1|NA|TRBD1
TGTGCCAGCAGTTATAGCCTTAAGGGACAGGGTAGCTACAATGAGCAGTTCTTC
CASSYSLKGQGSYNEQFF
>TRBV27|TRBJ1-2|few|TRBD1
TGTGCCAGCAGTCCCTATGACAGGGCAGTTGGTGGCTACACCTTC
CASSPYDRAVGGYTF
>TRBV7-3|TRBJ2-3|few|NA
TGTGCCAGCAGCGCTCTCATTGGGTCTTATAGCACAGATACGCAGTATTTT
CASSALIGSYSTDTQYF
>TRBV25-1|TRBJ2-7|NA|NA
TGTGCCAACAATACCTACAGGGACGAGCAGTACTTC
CANNTYRDEQYF
>TRBV20-1|TRBJ2-1|NA|NA
TGCAGTGCTACATCCGTCGGGCGAGGACGTTACAATGAGCAGTTCTTC
CSATSVGRGRYNEQFF
>TRBV11-1|TRBJ2-1|many|TRBD1
TGTGCCAGCAGAAACCGGGACAGCAATGAGCAGTTCTTC
CASRNRDSNEQFF
>TRBV7-9|TRBJ2-1|NA|TRBD1
TGTGCCAGCAGCTTGGGACAGGGTAATTGGCACAATGAGCAGTTCTTC
CASSLGQGNWHNEQFF
>TRBV6-2/TRBV6-3|TRBJ2-1|few|NA
TGTGCCAGCTATGGCATCGACTACAATGAGCAGTTCTTC
CASYGIDYNEQFF
>TRBV19|TRBJ2-7|NA|TRBD2
TGTGCCAGTAGTATTCTAGCGGGGGCCGAGCAGTACTTC
CASSILAGAEQYF
>TRBV7-6|TRBJ1-2|few|NA
TGTGCCAGCAGCTCCGCCGAGGAGTATGGCTACACCTTC
CASSSAEEYGYTF
>TRBV6-5|TRBJ1-5|NA|TRBD1
TGTGCCAGCAGTTGGGGACAGGGCCATCAGCCCCAGCATTTT
CASSWGQGHQPQHF
>TRBV7-2|TRBJ2-5|few|TRBD1
TGTGCCAGCAGCTTAGGGGTGACAGGGTTCGAGACCCAGTACTTC
CASSLGVTGFETQYF
>TRBV4-1|TRBJ2-2|few|NA
TGCGCCAGCAGCCAACGTGAGGGGCCGAACACCGGGGAGCTGTTTTTT
CASSQREGPNTGELFF
>TRBV7-9|TRBJ2-7|NA|NA
TGTGCCAGCAAGGAGGGCTACGAGCAGTACTTC
CASKEGYEQYF
>TRBV29-1|TRBJ1-1|few|TRBD1
TGCAGCGTTGTGACAGGGTGGAAGACTGAAGCTTTCTTT
CSVVTGWKTEAFF
>TRBV7-4|TRBJ1-1|many|NA
TGTGCCAGCAAGGGTGTGAACACTGAAGCTTTCTTT
CASKGVNTEAFF
>TRBV7-6|TRBJ1-2|NA|NA
TGTGCCAGCCACGAGGGTGCAGCTAACTATGGCTACACCTTC
CASHEGAANYGYTF
>TRBV7-6|TRBJ2-3|many|NA
TGTGCCAGCAGCTCCCCGACTACCCCTGGAAATACGCAGTATTTT
CASSSPTTPGNTQYF
>TRBV9|TRBJ2-5|NA|TRBD1
TGTGCCAGCGGACAGGGGGCAGAGACCCAGTACTTC
CASGQGAETQYF
>TRBV4-3|TRBJ1-1|few|NA
TGCGCCAGCAGCCAAGATATGGAGGAGGACGAAGCTTTCTTT
CASSQDMEEDEAFF
>TRBV12-3/TRBV12-4|TRBJ2-7|NA|NA
TGTGCCAGCAGTTTGGCGGGGGCGTATTACGAGCAGTACTTC
CASSLAGAYYEQYF
>TRBV20-1|TRBJ1-2|NA|NA
TGCAGTGCTAGAGGGGTTATAGGGAACTTACTGGGCTACACCTTC
CSARGVIGNLLGYTF
>TRBV7-9|TRBJ2-1|many|NA
TGTGCCAGCAGCCCCCGGGACGGATCCTACAATGAGCAGTTCTTC
CASSPRDGSYNEQFF
>TRBV28|TRBJ2-7|NA|TRBD1
TGTGCCAGCAGTTTTAGGCAGGGGGCTCACTTGGGGGAGCAGTACTTC
CASSFRQGAHLGEQYF
>TRBV7-3|TRBJ1-1|few|NA
TGTGCCAGCAGCTCCCCGGGGAGCACTGAAGCTTTCTTT
CASSSPGSTEAFF
>TRBV4-1|TRBJ1-5|NA|NA
TGCGCCAGCAGCCAATCCCCGGTGGTAGGCGATCAGCCCCAGCATTTT
CASSQSPVVGDQPQHF
>TRBV19|TRBJ1-1|few|NA
TGTGCCAGTAGTATCGGGGCCAGGGCTTTCACTGAAGCTTTCTTT
CASSIGARAFTEAFF
>TRBV7-9|TRBJ1-6|NA|NA
TGTGCCAGCGAAGAGAGCTCCTATAATTCACCCCTCCACTTT
CASEESSYNSPLHF
>TRBV27|TRBJ2-3|many|NA
TGTGCCAGCAGTCCAGTCAGCACAGATACGCAGTATTTT
CASSPVSTDTQYF
>TRBV7-9|TRBJ2-3|many|TRBD1
TGTGCCAGCAGACTTACCCGCGGACAGGGGATCTCAAGGACAGATACGCAGTATTTT
CASRLTRGQGISRTDTQYF
>TRBV4-1|TRBJ2-1|NA|NA
TGCGCCAGCGGGGAACAGGCAGATGAGCAGTTCTTC
CASGEQADEQFF
>TRBV27|TRBJ2-1|NA|NA
TGTGCCAGCAGAACAAGGAACAAGTACAATGAGCAGTTCTTC
CASRTRNKYNEQFF
>TRBV6-5|TRBJ2-3|NA|NA
TGTGCCAGCAGTTACTCGTCCCCCCCAAGCACAGATACGCAGTATTTT
CASSYSSPPSTDTQYF
>TRBV13|TRBJ2-7|NA|TRBD2
TGTGCCAGCAGCCCAATTCCTAGCGGGGGGTCCGAGCAGTACTTC
CASSPIPSGGSEQYF
>TRBV7-2|TRBJ2-1|many|TRBD2
TGTGCTTCGCAGCGGGGGGGCTCCTACAATGAGCAGTTCTTC
CASQRGGSYNEQFF
>TRBV6-5|TRBJ2-7|NA|NA
TGTGCCAGCAGACAGGGACCGAGCTCCTACGAGCAGTACTTC
CASRQGPSSYEQYF
>TRBV7-2|TRBJ2-3|many|NA
TGTGCCAGCAGTTCACTAGCTGCAGATACGCAGTATTTT
CASSSLAADTQYF
>TRBV10-3|TRBJ1-6|NA|TRBD1
TGTGCCATCAAAGGGGGCGGTAATTCACCCCTCCACTTT
CAIKGGGNSPLHF
>TRBV7-9|TRBJ2-2|few|NA
TGTGCCAGCAGCTACAGGGGAGGGAGCACCGGGGAGCTGTTTTTT
CASSYRGGSTGELFF
>TRBV29-1|TRBJ1-1|NA|NA
TGCAGCGTTGGAAGGGCTAGGGGCACTGAAGCTTTCTTT
CSVGRARGTEAFF
>TRBV27|TRBJ2-7|few|TRBD2
TGTGCCAGCAGTTATGGAGCCTCGGGGGGGCGGGAGCAGTACTTC
CASSYGASGGREQYF
>TRBV7-9|TRBJ1-1|NA|NA
TGTGCCAGCAGCGGGAGTCGGAACACTGAAGCTTTCTTT
CASSGSRNTEAFF
>TRBV24-1|TRBJ1-6|NA|NA
TGTGCCACCAGTGACCGTGACATCGATTCACCCCTCCACTTT
CATSDRDIDSPLHF
>TRBV27|TRBJ1-2|NA|NA
TGTGCCAGCAGTTTTTCCAGGGGCGGCGGCTACACCTTC
CASSFSRGGGYTF
>TRBV7-6|TRBJ2-2|few|NA
TGTGCCAGCAGCTTAGGCGGGGGGACAGGCGGGGAGCTGTTTTTT
CASSLGGGTGGELFF
>TRBV5-5|TRBJ1-2|few|NA
TGTGCCAGCAGCTCCGGTAGCTTCGAGGGCTTC
CASSSGSFEGF
>TRBV6-1|TRBJ1-1|many|NA
TGTGCCAGCAGTGGCCTACAGGGAGGGTCCCATGGGGGCACTGAAGCTTTCTTT
CASSGLQGGSHGGTEAFF
>TRBV7-6|TRBJ1-3|NA|TRBD1
TGTGCCAGCAGTCAGCGAACAGGGGGCGCGAGCAGTGGAAACACCATATATTTT
CASSQRTGGASSGNTIYF
>TRBV6-5|TRBJ1-1|NA|NA
TGTGCCAGCAGTTACCAGACAGGGAACACTGAAGCTTTCTTT
CASSYQTGNTEAFF
>TRBV7-8|TRBJ2-3|many|TRBD1
TGTGCCAGCAGCCCAGGGACAGGAGCAGATACGCAGTATTTT
CASSPGTGADTQYF
>TRBV7-9|TRBJ2-1|many|NA
TGTGCCAGCAGCCGCGGAGCCAGGGAAAATGAGCAGTTCTTC
CASSRGARENEQFF
>TRBV7-9|TRBJ1-1|many|NA
TGTGCCAGCAGCGTAGCACGCAAGAACACTGAAGCTTTCTTT
CASSVARKNTEAFF